The 4 T cell receptor beta chains presented below share a single source sample, sequenced in a study of blood T cells in healthy people across ages. Then a second PCR, running roughly 7 to 11 cycles, was carried out with a sample-barcoded 5' primer and a J-beta primer mix. One entry per CDR3 protein, called by TCRdb with MiXCR from the 5' RACE reads. The sample consists of approximately 2,000,000 distinct CDR3 sequences, approximately 39% of them appearing once. The sequenced sample consisted of blood. These receptors were obtained from a human donor in good health.

J is TRBJ1-1 and V is TRBV9, with D possibly being TRBD1 (5 bases). The CDR3 covers 12 residues. The V end was cut by 0 bases, the J end by 7 bases, with 7 bases between. Germline CDR1 reads SGDLS; CDR2 reads YYNGEE. The CDR3 region has the DNA TGTGCCAGCAGCGTAGCTGGGGGTGAAGCTTTCTTT. It is translated as CASSVAGGEAFF.

J is TRBJ1-4 and V is TRBV10-3; D possibly corresponds to TRBD1 (6 bases). Germline CDR1 is ENHRY and CDR2 is SYGVKD. The CDR3 runs 15 residues. The V gene lost 3 bases and the J gene lost 8 bases, with 16 bases spanning the gap. The CDR3 DNA is TGTGCCATCAGTGATTCCAGGGGACCTGGAGAAAAACTGTTTTTT. It codes for CAISDSRGPGEKLFF.

This clonotype was seen only a few times. The chain couples TRBV10-3 to TRBJ2-3, with 12 bases lining up with TRBD2. Germline loops: CDR1 ENHRY, CDR2 SYGVKD. The CDR3 runs to 15 residues. V lost 6 bases and J lost 5; bases outside the gene matches: 6. The CDR3 DNA follows: TGTGCCATCAGGGCTAGCGGGGGGGCAGAAGATACGCAGTATTTT. Protein: CAIRASGGAEDTQYF.

CDR3 in DNA: TGTGCCAGCACCGCGAACCGACAGGGGTACGAGCAGTACTTC. It is translated as CASTANRQGYEQYF. J is TRBJ2-7 and V is TRBV6-1; 8 nucleotides match TRBD1. With V trimmed by 7 bases and J by 4 bases, 9 bases remained unmatched. The CDR3 runs 14 residues. The germline V gene has CDR1 MNHNS and CDR2 SASEGT.